Listed here are 14 T cell receptor beta chains from one sample, sequenced in a study of blood T cells in healthy people across ages. For the second PCR, which ran for about 7 to 12 cycles, a sample-barcoded 5' primer and a J-beta primer mix were used. TCRdb ran MiXCR on the 5' RACE reads and lists one entry per CDR3 protein. Counted here are approximately 670,000 distinct CDR3 sequences, 35% to 50% occurring once; the ten biggest clones make up approximately 31%. Material for sequencing was blood. These receptors all come from a man older than 75 in good health.

V is TRBV10-3 and J is TRBJ2-1; TRBD2 matches 11 bases. The CDR3 consists of 17 residues. Germline-derived CDR1 and CDR2 are ENHRY and SYGVKD. V lost 2 bases, J lost 4 bases, and 7 bases stayed unmatched. The CDR3 loop is CAISERSSGGLYNEQFF. The CDR3 nucleotides are TGTGCCATCAGTGAGAGGTCTAGCGGGGGGCTATACAATGAGCAGTTCTTC.

This clonotype was counted only a few times. V usage is TRBV3-1 and J usage is TRBJ2-3; 7 bases agree with TRBD2. CDR1 is LGHDT and CDR2 is YNNKEL in the germline V gene (reference sequence). With V trimmed by 6 bases and J by 1 base, 7 bases remained unmatched. The CDR3 sequence is 15 residues long. For the CDR3, the DNA is TGTGCCAGCAGTCTAGCGGAGAGGGGCACAGATACGCAGTATTTT. The encoded protein is CASSLAERGTDTQYF.

This clonotype has only a few counts. The chain employs TRBV10-1 and TRBJ2-5, with D possibly being TRBD1 or TRBD2 (5 bases each). The better agreement between TRBJ2-7 and the DNA end casts doubt on the J call. Germline V gene data show CDR1 as WNHNN and CDR2 as SYGVQD (reference sequence). This CDR3 has 14 residues. CDR3 region: CASSRDPRSLEQYF. The CDR3 DNA reads as TGCGCCAGCAGTCGGGACCCAAGATCGCTCGAGCAGTACTTC.

The rearrangement links TRBV7-9 to TRBJ2-1; TRBD2 agrees at 10 bases. Looked up from germline, CDR1 is SEHNR and CDR2 is FQNEAQ (reference sequence). V shed 1 base and J 15 bases; nucleotides not matched to a gene: 3. This CDR3 spans 12 amino acids. The CDR3 is CASSLEAGGRFF. CDR3 in DNA: TGTGCCAGCAGCTTAGAAGCGGGAGGGCGGTTCTTC. The variable domain in full, completed from reference TRBV7-9 and TRBJ2-1, reads DTGVSQNPRHKITKRGQNVTFRCDPISEHNRLYWYRQTLGQGPEFLTYFQNEAQLEKSRLLSDRFSAERPKGSFSTLEIQRTEQGDSAMYLCASSLEAGGRFFGPGTRLTVL.

The chain carries TRBV3-1 and TRBJ2-7; no definite D call. Between the trimmed V and J ends, which lost 1 base and 6 bases, there was a span of 7 bases. This CDR3 is built from 12 residues. Germline CDR1 reads LGHDT; CDR2 reads YNNKEL (reference sequence). CDR3 sequence: CASSQVQSEQYF. CDR3 DNA sequence: TGTGCCAGCAGCCAAGTACAGTCCGAGCAGTACTTC.

This clonotype was found a few times. The chain recombines TRBV5-5 with TRBJ2-6, with D uncertain. V gave up 2 bases and J gave up 0 bases, with 12 bases separating them. Germline CDR1 and CDR2: SGHKS and YYEKEE (reference sequence). The CDR3 has 17 amino acids. CDR3 DNA sequence: TGTGCCAGCAGCTTCAGACACGTAGACTCTGGGGCCAACGTCCTGACTTTC. Protein: CASSFRHVDSGANVLTF.

The gene calls are TRBV6-2 or TRBV6-3 and TRBJ2-5; 8 bases line up with TRBD1. V lost 6 bases to trimming and J lost 1 base; unmatched junction nucleotides: 4. CDR1 MNHEY and CDR2 SVGEGT come from the germline V gene. The CDR3 has 14 amino acids. The CDR3 is CASRLDRGQETQYF. CDR3 bases: TGTGCCAGCAGACTCGACAGGGGCCAAGAGACCCAGTACTTC.

Only one count was recorded for this clonotype. The chain carries TRBV3-1 and TRBJ1-1; 7 bases are a match to TRBD1. Germline V gene sequence: CDR1 LGHDT, CDR2 YNNKEL (reference sequence). The V segment lost 2 bases and the J segment 4 bases; nucleotides outside the gene matches: 7. The CDR3 loop spans 15 amino acids. The CDR3 protein is CASSQRPTGLTEAFF. CDR3 coding DNA: TGTGCCAGCAGCCAAAGACCGACAGGGCTCACTGAAGCTTTCTTT.

To note about this clonotype: This may come from a read error, since a much larger clone is one base off. The rearrangement joins TRBV7-9 to TRBJ2-3; 10 bases map to TRBD1. V was clipped by 5 bases and J by 5 bases; unmatched bases: 4. Germline lookup yields CDR1 SEHNR and CDR2 FQNEAQ (reference sequence). The CDR3 sequence is 14 residues long. Here the CDR3 DNA reads TGTGCCAGCAGCGTGACAGGGGGCGAAGATACGCAGTATTTT. Amino acids: CASSVTGGEDTQYF. Full variable domain (outside the CDR3, taken from reference TRBV7-9 and TRBJ2-3): DTGVSQNPRHKITKRGQNVTFRCDPISEHNRLYWYRQTLGQGPEFLTYFQNEAQLEKSRLLSDRFSAERPKGSFSTLEIQRTEQGDSAMYLCASSVTGGEDTQYFGPGTRLTVL.

As regards this clonotype: This may stem from a read error, because a much larger clone lies one nucleotide away. The rearrangement links TRBV12-3 or TRBV12-4 to TRBJ2-1, with 8 nucleotides matching TRBD2. CDR3 length equals 14 residues. The CDR3: CASSSGLGYNERFF. CDR3 DNA sequence: TGTGCCAGCAGTTCGGGACTAGGCTACAATGAGCGGTTCTTC.

This clonotype came up many times. The rearrangement joins TRBV9 to TRBJ2-5; D gene ambiguous. The length of the CDR3 is 15 residues. Germline V gene data show CDR1 as SGDLS and CDR2 as YYNGEE. V lost 0 bases to trimming and J lost 0 bases, with 9 bases between them. CDR3 region: CASSVGFQYQETQYF. CDR3 sequence (DNA): TGTGCCAGCAGCGTAGGGTTTCAGTACCAAGAGACCCAGTACTTC.

The chain uses TRBV4-1 and TRBJ1-2; unclear D gene. Germline CDR1 MGHRA, CDR2 YSYEKL. The CDR3 length is 14 residues. Trimming took off 2 bases at V and 3 bases at J, with 10 bases between the two ends. The CDR3 region has the DNA TGCGCCAGCAGCCAATTGGTGGTTGACTATGGCTACACCTTC. Its translation is CASSQLVVDYGYTF.

This clonotype has just a few counts. The junction departs from germline at one end; a sequencing error may be responsible. The rearrangement links TRBV7-2 to TRBJ2-1; a possible D gene is TRBD2 (5 bases). Looked up from germline, CDR1 is SGHTA and CDR2 is FQGNSA. This CDR3 is 17 amino acids long. The CDR3 DNA reads TGTGCCAGCAGCCTAGCCGTTGGTAGCGCCACCTACAATGAGCAGTTCTTC. It specifies CASSLAVGSATYNEQFF.

Only a few counts were recorded for this clonotype. The chain recombines TRBV6-5 with TRBJ1-2, with 8 bases identical to TRBD1. V shed 6 bases, J shed 6 bases, and the junction held 3 bases outside the gene matches. This CDR3 has 12 amino acids. Germline CDR1 reads MNHEY; CDR2 reads SVGAGI. The CDR3 protein is CASRGRGHGYTF. In DNA form, the CDR3 reads TGTGCCAGCAGGGGCAGGGGGCATGGCTACACCTTC.